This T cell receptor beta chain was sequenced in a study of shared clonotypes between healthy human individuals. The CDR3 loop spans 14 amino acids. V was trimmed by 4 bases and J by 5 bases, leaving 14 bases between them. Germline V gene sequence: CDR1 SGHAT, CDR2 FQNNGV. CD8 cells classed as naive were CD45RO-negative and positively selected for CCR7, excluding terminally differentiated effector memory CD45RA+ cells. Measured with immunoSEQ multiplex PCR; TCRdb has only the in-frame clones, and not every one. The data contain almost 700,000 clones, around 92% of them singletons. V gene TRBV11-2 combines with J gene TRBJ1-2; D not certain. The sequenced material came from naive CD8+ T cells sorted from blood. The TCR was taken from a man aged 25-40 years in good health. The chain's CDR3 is CASSSAYLAYGYTF. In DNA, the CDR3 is TGTGCCAGCAGCTCAGCTTATTTGGCTTATGGCTACACCTTC.